The 32 T cell receptor beta chains in this list originate from one sample, sequenced in a study of OX40 agonist ivuxolimab in advanced cancers. Profiling relied on immunoSEQ multiplex PCR, and the TCRdb table lists in-frame clones only, not all of them. This table has about 82,000 clones, roughly 90% appearing once. The sample was CD4+ or CD8+ T cells sorted from blood, taken in a trial of the OX40 agonist ivuxolimab. These receptors all come from an adult with an advanced solid tumor such as melanoma, head and neck, liver or kidney cancer.

This clone was found once. The CDR3, as DNA: TGTGCCAGCCGAAGGGGAGCTAACTATGGCTACACCTTC. It translates to CASRRGANYGYTF. The chain joins TRBV6-5 to TRBJ1-2; weak D call: TRBD1 (5 bases). Trimming stripped 8 bases from V and 0 bases from J, with 10 bases between. Germline values: CDR1 MNHEY, CDR2 SVGAGI. The CDR3 loop spans 13 amino acids.

The V call is TRBV21-1, the J call TRBJ1-2; the table's D call TRBD1 went unverified against the DNA. TRBV21-1 is a recognized pseudogene. The CDR3 spans 14 residues. CDR3 sequence: CASNMYGTGGGYTF. CDR3 nucleotide sequence: TGTGCCAGCAATATGTATGGGACAGGAGGTGGCTACACCTTC.

The rearrangement links TRBV6-7 to TRBJ2-7; 10 positions match TRBD2. TRBV6-7 is noted as an ORF with a role that remains uncertain. The CDR3 sequence is 16 residues long. V lost 6 bases, J lost 7 bases, and 15 bases stayed unmatched. This chain's CDR3 is CASSLLGLAGALEQYF. DNA of the CDR3: TGTGCCAGCAGCCTACTCGGGCTAGCGGGAGCTCTAGAGCAGTACTTC.

The J gene is TRBJ1-1, the V gene TRBV27; TRBD1 might be the D (5 bases). CDR3 length: 17 residues. The V and J ends lost 5 bases and 0 bases respectively, with 19 bases between them. Germline loops: CDR1 MNHEY, CDR2 SMNVEV (reference sequence). CDR3 in amino acids: CASSLFSGRGVNTEAFF. Here the CDR3 DNA reads TGTGCCAGCAGTCTATTTAGCGGGAGGGGTGTGAACACTGAAGCTTTCTTT.

The J gene is TRBJ2-7, the V gene TRBV5-1, with D unclear. The CDR3 loop spans 13 amino acids. CDR1 and CDR2 (germline): SGHRS, YFSETQ. Trimming removed 4 bases at V and 1 base at J, with 9 bases between. The CDR3 DNA reads TGCGCCAGCAGCAACGACAATTCCTACGAGCAGTACTTC. This translates into CASSNDNSYEQYF. The full variable domain, rest sourced from reference TRBV5-1 and TRBJ2-7, is KAGVTQTPRYLIKTRGQQVTLSCSPISGHRSVSWYQQTPGQGLQFLFEYFSETQRNKGNFPGRFSGRQFSNSRSEMNVSTLELGDSALYLCASSNDNSYEQYFGPGTRLTVT.

V and J are TRBV2 and TRBJ2-1, with 10 bases aligning to TRBD2. V was clipped by 5 bases and J by 7 bases; unmatched bases: 8. From germline, CDR1 is SNHLY and CDR2 FYNNEI. This CDR3 is 15 amino acids long. CDR3 sequence: CASSSRGLAENEQFF. Here the CDR3 DNA reads TGTGCCAGCAGTTCCCGAGGACTAGCGGAAAATGAGCAGTTCTTC.

The CDR3: CASSIQGPDTQYF. For the CDR3, the DNA is TGTGCCAGCAGCATACAGGGTCCAGATACGCAGTATTTT. The V and J genes are TRBV14 and TRBJ2-3; possible D gene TRBD1, 6 bases. This CDR3 is built from 13 residues. V was trimmed by 5 bases and J by 4 bases, leaving 10 bases between them. Germline CDR1 SGHDN, CDR2 FVKESK.

The genes are TRBV6-6 and TRBJ2-1; TRBD1 might be the D (6 bases). V lost 5 bases, J lost 2 bases, and 10 bases lay in between. Germline V CDR1 and CDR2: MNHNY, SVGAGI (reference sequence). This CDR3 contains 14 residues. For the CDR3, the DNA is TGTGCCAGCAGTCTGAAGGGGGCCTACAATGAGCAGTTCTTC. Amino acid sequence: CASSLKGAYNEQFF.

The V call is TRBV13, the J call TRBJ2-5; D remains unclear. Germline-derived CDR1 and CDR2 are PRHDT and FYEKMQ (reference sequence). The length of the CDR3 is 15 residues. Trimming left V 3 bases short and J 2 bases short, with 13 bases between. The CDR3 region is CASSFRLAIQETQYF. In DNA form, the CDR3 reads TGTGCCAGCAGCTTCAGGCTGGCTATACAAGAGACCCAGTACTTC. Filled out from reference TRBV13 and TRBJ2-5, the complete variable domain reads AAGVIQSPRHLIKEKRETATLKCYPIPRHDTVYWYQQGPGQDPQFLISFYEKMQSDKGSIPDRFSAQQFSDYHSELNMSSLELGDSALYFCASSFRLAIQETQYFGPGTRLLVL.

This rearrangement joins TRBV5-4 to TRBJ2-3, with 7 bases matching TRBD2. Germline assignment: CDR1 SGHNT and CDR2 YYREEE (reference sequence). Losses at the gene ends were 2 bases for V and 4 bases for J; bases not matched to a gene: 10. The CDR3 extends over 16 amino acids. In DNA form, the CDR3 reads TGTGCCAGCAGCTTAGTCGGCGGGAGTGGTTCAGATACGCAGTATTTT. It codes for CASSLVGGSGSDTQYF.

This sequence joins TRBV19 and TRBJ1-2; TRBD1 is a possible D gene (6 bases). The CDR3 extends over 16 amino acids. Trimming took 1 base from V and 1 from J, leaving 13 bases between them. Per the germline V gene, CDR1 is LNHDA and CDR2 is SQIVND (reference sequence). The CDR3, as DNA: TGTGCCAGTAGTATAGGGGGGCAGAAGAATAACTATGGCTACACCTTC. This gives the protein CASSIGGQKNNYGYTF. The full variable domain, rest sourced from reference TRBV19 and TRBJ1-2, is DGGITQSPKYLFRKEGQNVTLSCEQNLNHDAMYWYRQDPGQGLRLIYYSQIVNDFQKGDIAEGYSVSREKKESFPLTVTSAQKNPTAFYLCASSIGGQKNNYGYTFGSGTRLTVV.

V gene TRBV11-3 combines with J gene TRBJ2-1; TRBD1 aligns across 7 bases. Germline loops: CDR1 SGHNT, CDR2 YENEEA. This CDR3 region has 15 residues. J lost 5 bases, V lost 5 bases, and 9 bases had no gene match. The CDR3 protein is CASSGAGTAHNEQFF. In DNA, the CDR3 is TGTGCCAGCAGCGGGGCCGGGACAGCTCACAATGAGCAGTTCTTC.

The chain combines TRBV7-3 with TRBJ2-5, with 10 bases lining up with TRBD2. V was pared by 5 bases and J by 5 bases, with 8 bases of the junction left unmatched. Germline CDR1 reads SGHTA; CDR2 reads FQGTGA. The CDR3 length is 15 residues. The CDR3 spells CASSNSGGLVETQYF. The CDR3 coding sequence is TGTGCCAGCAGCAATAGCGGGGGGCTAGTGGAGACCCAGTACTTC.

The chain links TRBV2 to TRBJ2-1, with 8 bases lining up with TRBD2. CDR1 and CDR2 from the germline V gene are SNHLY and FYNNEI. Trimming cost V 5 bases and J 15 bases; bases outside gene matches: 15. CDR3 length: 14 amino acids. This CDR3 is CASSTDPGGGSWFF. The CDR3 DNA reads as TGTGCCAGCAGTACCGACCCGGGGGGGGGCAGCTGGTTCTTC.

The chain employs TRBV30 and TRBJ1-6; 7 nucleotides align to TRBD1. Germline-derived CDR1 and CDR2 are GTSNPN and SVGIG (reference sequence). CDR3 size: 14 residues. The V segment lost 3 bases and the J segment 7 bases; nucleotides outside the gene matches: 6. CDR3 sequence reads: CAWRPGQVNSPLHF. CDR3 in DNA: TGTGCCTGGAGACCCGGACAGGTGAATTCACCCCTCCACTTT. Looking up the rest from reference TRBV30 and TRBJ1-6 gives the full variable domain: SQTIHQWPATLVQPVGSPLSLECTVEGTSNPNLYWYRQAAGRGLQLLFYSVGIGQISSEVPQNLSASRPQDRQFILSSKKLLLSDSGFYLCAWRPGQVNSPLHFGNGTRLTVT.

The V call is TRBV19, the J call TRBJ1-2; 10 positions agree with TRBD1. The junction had 10 bases not matched to a gene; V was cut back by 5 bases and J by 4 bases. CDR1 LNHDA and CDR2 SQIVND come from the germline V gene (reference sequence). The CDR3 is 16 residues long. CDR3 nucleotides: TGTGCCAGTAGTGGGGACAGGGGACGAGGGGGCTATGGCTACACCTTC. It translates to CASSGDRGRGGYGYTF. The full variable domain, completed using reference TRBV19 and TRBJ1-2, is DGGITQSPKYLFRKEGQNVTLSCEQNLNHDAMYWYRQDPGQGLRLIYYSQIVNDFQKGDIAEGYSVSREKKESFPLTVTSAQKNPTAFYLCASSGDRGRGGYGYTFGSGTRLTVV.

This sequence joins TRBV19 and TRBJ2-1; D is perhaps TRBD2 (6 bases). The length of the CDR3 is 14 residues. Germline CDR1 and CDR2: LNHDA and SQIVND (reference sequence). Trimming shortened V by 3 bases and J by 10 bases, and 16 bases separated the two germline ends. CDR3 residues: CASSMYGVSGEQFF. In DNA, the CDR3 is TGTGCCAGTAGTATGTATGGCGTTAGCGGAGAGCAGTTCTTC.

The chain carries TRBV7-9 and TRBJ2-1; 9 bases line up with TRBD2. With V trimmed by 5 bases and J by 4 bases, 9 bases remained unmatched. Germline-derived CDR1 and CDR2 are SEHNR and FQNEAQ (reference sequence). CDR3 length equals 16 residues. DNA for the CDR3: TGTGCCAGCAGCCATAGCGGGAGAGGGATTTACAATGAGCAGTTCTTC. Its protein is CASSHSGRGIYNEQFF.

The rearrangement joins TRBV10-3 to TRBJ1-6; the D is unclear. Between the trimmed V and J ends, which lost 0 bases and 5 bases, there was a span of 11 bases. This CDR3 comprises 16 residues. Per germline, CDR1 ENHRY and CDR2 SYGVKD. The CDR3 region is CAISESGGANNSPLHF. In DNA form, the CDR3 reads TGTGCCATCAGTGAGTCTGGAGGAGCAAATAATTCACCCCTCCACTTT.

This clone was seen just once. CDR3 in DNA: TGTGCCAGTAGTACTCCGGCGGCAGGGGGCCTAGGCTACACCTTC. This translates into CASSTPAAGGLGYTF. This chain connects TRBV19 to TRBJ1-2; 8 positions match TRBD1. Per the germline V gene, CDR1 is LNHDA and CDR2 is SQIVND (reference sequence). The CDR3 consists of 15 residues. V shed 4 bases and J 8 bases; nucleotides not matched to a gene: 12.

Concerning this clone: An end of the junction does not agree with germline; a read error may underlie this. The J gene is TRBJ1-1, the V gene TRBV5-1; 10 bases are shared with TRBD1. The germline V gene encodes CDR1 SGHRS and CDR2 YFSETQ. CDR3 length: 15 residues. CDR3 sequence reads: CASSIATGGTAEGFF. CDR3 coding DNA: TGCGCCAGCAGCATCGCGACAGGGGGCACCGCAGAAGGTTTCTTT. Using reference TRBV5-1 and TRBJ1-1 for the parts outside the CDR3, the full variable domain is KAGVTQTPRYLIKTRGQQVTLSCSPISGHRSVSWYQQTPGQGLQFLFEYFSETQRNKGNFPGRFSGRQFSNSRSEMNVSTLELGDSALYLCASSIATGGTAEGFFGQGTRLTVV.

The V call is TRBV6-5, the J call TRBJ1-2; D possibly corresponds to TRBD1 (6 bases). Per germline, CDR1 MNHEY and CDR2 SVGAGI. Trimming shortened V by 6 bases and J by 8 bases, and 13 bases separated the two germline ends. The length of the CDR3 is 12 residues. The CDR3 reads CASRETGIGYTF. DNA of the CDR3: TGTGCCAGCAGGGAAACAGGGATCGGCTACACCTTC.

This chain connects TRBV18 to TRBJ2-5; D remains ambiguous. CDR3 size: 12 residues. Per the germline V gene, CDR1 is KGHSH and CDR2 is LQKENI. Trimming pared 2 bases from V and 4 bases from J, leaving 5 bases between. The CDR3 coding sequence is TGTGCCAGCTCACCAGCGTTAGAGACCCAGTACTTC. Protein: CASSPALETQYF.

The V call is TRBV2, the J call TRBJ2-2; 8 bases match TRBD2. Germline loops: CDR1 SNHLY, CDR2 FYNNEI. The length of the CDR3 is 15 residues. J was trimmed by 5 bases and V by 4 bases; bases with no gene match: 6. Here the CDR3 DNA reads TGTGCCAGCAGTGTGTCTAGCGGGTGGACCGGGGAGCTGTTTTTT. Translation gives CASSVSSGWTGELFF.

The genes are TRBV19 and TRBJ1-2, with D uncertain. Germline V gene lookup returns CDR1 LNHDA and CDR2 SQIVND (reference sequence). CDR3 length: 12 residues. Trimming left V 3 bases short and J 7 bases short, with 9 bases between. DNA of the CDR3: TGTGCCAGTAGTATTCTTGAGGGTGGCTACACCTTC. Its protein is CASSILEGGYTF.

The J gene is TRBJ1-1, the V gene TRBV5-6; 8 nucleotides agree with TRBD1. The CDR3 spans 15 residues. After removal of 4 bases from V and 4 bases from J, the junction contained 9 bases not matched to a gene. Germline V lookup: CDR1 SGHDT, CDR2 YYEEEE. For the CDR3, the DNA is TGTGCCAGCAGCCCTACCGACAGGGGCGGCACTGAAGCTTTCTTT. It yields the protein CASSPTDRGGTEAFF.

The gene calls are TRBV5-1 and TRBJ1-1, with D tentatively TRBD1 (5 bases). Germline V CDR1 and CDR2: SGHRS, YFSETQ. The CDR3 is 14 amino acids. Trimming shortened V by 4 bases and J by 2 bases, and 12 bases separated the two germline ends. The CDR3 protein is CASSKTDINTEAFF. The DNA for the CDR3 is TGCGCCAGCAGCAAGACAGATATAAACACTGAAGCTTTCTTT.

A single count supports this clone. The chain recombines TRBV19 with TRBJ2-3; no clear D. CDR1 is LNHDA, CDR2 SQIVND, per germline (reference sequence). The V and J ends lost 5 bases and 4 bases respectively, with 7 bases between them. The CDR3 is 12 amino acids. The CDR3: CASSFLADTQYF. The DNA for the CDR3 is TGTGCCAGTAGTTTCCTAGCAGATACGCAGTATTTT.

The rearrangement uses TRBV15 and TRBJ2-7; weak D call: TRBD2 (5 bases). The CDR3 is 14 amino acids. Germline assignment: CDR1 LNHNV and CDR2 YYDKDF (reference sequence). V was clipped by 0 bases and J by 7 bases, with 13 bases between them. Written as DNA, the CDR3 is TGTGCCACCAGCAGAGACAGGTCCCCGGGGGAGCAGTACTTC. Amino acids: CATSRDRSPGEQYF.

The chain uses TRBV12-5 and TRBJ2-5; D gene ambiguous. The CDR3 loop spans 12 amino acids. Germline CDR1 reads LGHNT; CDR2 reads FRNRAP. V was pared by 5 bases and J by 4 bases, with 8 bases between. The CDR3 region is CASGPQAETQYF. DNA of the CDR3: TGTGCTAGTGGTCCGCAAGCAGAGACCCAGTACTTC.

The chain couples TRBV5-6 to TRBJ1-5; 9 bases are shared with TRBD1. Germline V gene data show CDR1 as SGHDT and CDR2 as YYEEEE. J was trimmed by 4 bases and V by 7 bases; bases with no gene match: 12. CDR3 length: 16 residues. CDR3 nucleotide sequence: TGTGCCAGCCTTGTCTTTGGGACAGGGCAAAATCAGCCCCAGCATTTT. As protein: CASLVFGTGQNQPQHF.

This chain links TRBV27 with TRBJ2-7; no reliable D call. The CDR3 has 15 residues. CDR1 MNHEY and CDR2 SMNVEV come from the germline V gene (reference sequence). V was shortened by 6 bases and J by 3 bases, with 18 bases between the two germline ends. CDR3 amino acids: CASSRLGRGGYEQYF. The CDR3 nucleotides are TGTGCCAGCAGCCGGCTCGGACGTGGCGGCTACGAGCAGTACTTC.